This T cell receptor beta chain was sequenced for a study of blood T cell repertoires in COVID-19. Study-wide background: The United States, Italy and Spain supplied acute and convalescent COVID-19 samples. The analysed material was cDNA or gDNA that came from T cells, B-cell-depleted T cells, or PBMCs.

In the original analysis: Amplification of reference gene primers provided the estimated nucleated cell counts. Sequencing was performed with immunoSEQ multiplex PCR; in TCRdb, only in-frame clones are kept and a portion is missing. D and trimming come from the DNA, and the V and J calls and clone size come from that table. Here the sample spans over 85,000 clones, about 75% being singletons. Unmatched junction bases numbered 10, after V lost 6 bases and J lost 0 bases. Germline V gene data show CDR1 as WSHSY and CDR2 as SAAADI. This CDR3 is built from 16 residues. Sequencing input: peripheral blood. The clonotype originates from a woman aged 80 or over with active or convalescent COVID-19. V usage is TRBV10-2 and J usage is TRBJ1-2, with 7 bases aligning to TRBD1. For the CDR3, the DNA is TGCGCCAGCAGCGCTCCCGGGACAGTCTCTAACTATGGCTACACCTTC. Amino acid sequence: CASSAPGTVSNYGYTF.